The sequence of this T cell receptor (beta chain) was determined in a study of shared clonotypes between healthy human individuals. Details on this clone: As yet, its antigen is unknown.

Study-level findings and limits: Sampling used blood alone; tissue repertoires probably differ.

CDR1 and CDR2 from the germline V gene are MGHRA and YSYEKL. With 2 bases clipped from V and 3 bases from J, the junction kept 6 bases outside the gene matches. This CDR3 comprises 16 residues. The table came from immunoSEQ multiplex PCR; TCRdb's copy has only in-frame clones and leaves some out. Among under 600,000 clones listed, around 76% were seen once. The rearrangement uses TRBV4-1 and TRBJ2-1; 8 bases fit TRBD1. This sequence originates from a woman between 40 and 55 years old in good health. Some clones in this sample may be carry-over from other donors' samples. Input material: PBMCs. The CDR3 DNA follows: TGCGCCAGCAGCCAAACTAACAGGGGGATCTACAATGAGCAGTTCTTC. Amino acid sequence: CASSQTNRGIYNEQFF.